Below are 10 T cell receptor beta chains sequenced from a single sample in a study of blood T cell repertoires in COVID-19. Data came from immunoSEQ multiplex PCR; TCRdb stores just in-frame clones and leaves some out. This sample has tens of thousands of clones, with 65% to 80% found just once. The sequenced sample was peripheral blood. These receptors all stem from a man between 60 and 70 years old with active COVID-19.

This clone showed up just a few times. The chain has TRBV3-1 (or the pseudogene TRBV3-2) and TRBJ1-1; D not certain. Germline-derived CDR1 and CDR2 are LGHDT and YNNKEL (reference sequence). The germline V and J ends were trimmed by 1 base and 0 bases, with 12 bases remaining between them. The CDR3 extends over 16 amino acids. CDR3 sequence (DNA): TGTGCCAGCAGCCAAGGTTTGGCAGATCTGAACACTGAAGCTTTCTTT. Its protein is CASSQGLADLNTEAFF.

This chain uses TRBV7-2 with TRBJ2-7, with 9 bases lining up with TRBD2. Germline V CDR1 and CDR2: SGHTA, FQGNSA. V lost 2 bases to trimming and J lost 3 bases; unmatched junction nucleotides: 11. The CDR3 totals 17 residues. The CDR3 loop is CASSLSLAGRTDYEQYF. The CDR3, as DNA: TGTGCCAGCAGCTTATCTCTAGCGGGGCGTACCGACTACGAGCAGTACTTC.

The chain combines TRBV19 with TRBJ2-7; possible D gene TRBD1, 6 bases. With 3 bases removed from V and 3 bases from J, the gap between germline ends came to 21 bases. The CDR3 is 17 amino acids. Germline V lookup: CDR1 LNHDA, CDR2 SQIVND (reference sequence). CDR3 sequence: CASSMELRTVGNYEQYF. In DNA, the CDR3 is TGTGCCAGTAGTATGGAATTACGGACAGTTGGGAACTACGAGCAGTACTTC.

This CDR3 reads CASSYRRYEQYF. CDR3 nucleotides: TGTGCCAGCAGTTACCGGAGGTACGAGCAGTACTTC. This chain links TRBV6-2 or TRBV6-3 with TRBJ2-7; a possible D gene is TRBD2 (5 bases). CDR3 length equals 12 residues. The germline CDR1 and CDR2 sequences are MNHEY and SVGEGT. With 2 bases removed from V and 4 bases from J, the gap between germline ends came to 6 bases.

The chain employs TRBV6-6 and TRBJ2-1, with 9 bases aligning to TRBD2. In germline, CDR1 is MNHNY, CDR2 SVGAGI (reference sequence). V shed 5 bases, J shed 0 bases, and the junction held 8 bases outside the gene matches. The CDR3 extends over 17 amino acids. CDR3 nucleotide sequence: TGTGCCAGCAGTCCCAGCGGGGGGATGATCTCCTACAATGAGCAGTTCTTC. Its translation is CASSPSGGMISYNEQFF.

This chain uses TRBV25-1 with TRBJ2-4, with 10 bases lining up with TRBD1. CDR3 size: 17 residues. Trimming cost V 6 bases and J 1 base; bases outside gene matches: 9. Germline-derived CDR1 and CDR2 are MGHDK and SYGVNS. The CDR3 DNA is TGTGCCAGCAGGGGGGGACAGGGGCATGGGGCCAAAAACATTCAGTACTTC. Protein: CASRGGQGHGAKNIQYF.

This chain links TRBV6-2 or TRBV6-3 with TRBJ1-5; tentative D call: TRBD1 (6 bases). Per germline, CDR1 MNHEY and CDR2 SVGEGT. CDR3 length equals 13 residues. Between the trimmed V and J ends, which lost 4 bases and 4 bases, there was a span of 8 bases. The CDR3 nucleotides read TGTGCCAGCAGTTGGACAGAGAATCAGCCCCAGCATTTT. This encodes CASSWTENQPQHF.

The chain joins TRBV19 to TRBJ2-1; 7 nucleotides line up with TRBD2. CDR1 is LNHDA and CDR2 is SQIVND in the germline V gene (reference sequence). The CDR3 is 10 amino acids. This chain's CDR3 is CTNPGGEQFF. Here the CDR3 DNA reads TGTACCAATCCGGGAGGTGAGCAGTTCTTC. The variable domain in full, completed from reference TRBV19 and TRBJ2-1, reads DGGITQSPKYLFRKEGQNVTLSCEQNLNHDAMYWYRQDPGQGLRLIYYSQIVNDFQKGDIAEGYSVSREKKESFPLTVTSAQKNPTAFYLCTNPGGEQFFGPGTRLTVL.

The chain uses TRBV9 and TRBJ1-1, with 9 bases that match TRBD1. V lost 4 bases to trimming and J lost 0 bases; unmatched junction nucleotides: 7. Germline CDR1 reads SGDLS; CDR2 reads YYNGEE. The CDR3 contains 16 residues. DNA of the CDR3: TGTGCCAGCAGCTTAGGACAGGGGCCGTTGAACACTGAAGCTTTCTTT. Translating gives CASSLGQGPLNTEAFF.

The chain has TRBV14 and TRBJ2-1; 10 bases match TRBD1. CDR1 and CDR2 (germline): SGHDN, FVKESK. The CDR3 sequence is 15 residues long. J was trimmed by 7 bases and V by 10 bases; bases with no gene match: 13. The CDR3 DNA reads TGTGCCACAGGCTCATCCCGGGACAGGGGAAATGAGCAGTTCTTC. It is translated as CATGSSRDRGNEQFF.